These 31 T cell receptor beta chains originate from one sample sequenced in a study of cytomegalovirus exposure and HLA in healthy donors. In the PCR, 60 Vbeta and 13 Jbeta primers were used. The table came from immunoSEQ multiplex PCR; TCRdb's copy has only in-frame clones and leaves some out. The data show roughly 130,000 clones, roughly 68% seen once. Sequenced material: PBMCs. Receptor source: a woman aged 50 to 65 in good health and CMV-seropositive.

This chain links TRBV5-4 with TRBJ1-2; perhaps TRBD1 as D (5 bases). Germline lookup yields CDR1 SGHNT and CDR2 YYREEE (reference sequence). CDR3 length equals 14 residues. V was clipped by 4 bases and J by 4 bases, with 14 bases between them. This CDR3 is CASSAGRGGYGYTF. The CDR3 nucleotides read TGTGCCAGCAGCGCGGGGCGGGGCGGCTATGGCTACACCTTC.

The chain has TRBV5-1 and TRBJ2-5; TRBD2 agrees at 7 bases. This CDR3 region has 15 residues. Germline CDR1 SGHRS, CDR2 YFSETQ. The V segment lost 0 bases and the J segment 5 bases; nucleotides outside the gene matches: 7. The CDR3 DNA follows: TGCGCCAGCAGCTTGGTATCTAGCGGCCCCGAGACCCAGTACTTC. The encoded protein is CASSLVSSGPETQYF. The variable domain in full, with the rest retrieved from reference TRBV5-1 and TRBJ2-5, is KAGVTQTPRYLIKTRGQQVTLSCSPISGHRSVSWYQQTPGQGLQFLFEYFSETQRNKGNFPGRFSGRQFSNSRSEMNVSTLELGDSALYLCASSLVSSGPETQYFGPGTRLLVL.

As DNA, the CDR3 is TGTGCCAGTAAAGACAGGGCAAGCAATCAGCCCCAGCATTTT. Protein product: CASKDRASNQPQHF. The chain links TRBV19 to TRBJ1-5; 7 bases are shared with TRBD1. J was trimmed by 1 base and V by 7 bases; bases with no gene match: 4. Germline values: CDR1 LNHDA, CDR2 SQIVND (reference sequence). The CDR3 is 14 amino acids.

The chain recombines TRBV9 with TRBJ1-6; D is unresolved. Per the germline V gene, CDR1 is SGDLS and CDR2 is YYNGEE. The V end lost 0 bases, the J end lost 9 bases, and 7 bases lay between the germline ends. This CDR3 has 13 amino acids. The CDR3 DNA is TGTGCCAGCAGCGTAGAGCCGTCTTCACCCCTCCACTTT. Protein product: CASSVEPSSPLHF.

The chain combines TRBV6-1 with TRBJ2-2; D perhaps matches TRBD2 (5 bases). Trimming took off 8 bases at V and 5 bases at J, with 18 bases between the two ends. There are 15 residues in the CDR3. The V gene's germline CDR1 is MNHNS and CDR2 SASEGT. The CDR3 nucleotides are TGTGCCAGCGCCCTGGGAGAACAACGGACCGGGGAGCTGTTTTTT. Encoded protein: CASALGEQRTGELFF.

V usage is TRBV7-9 and J usage is TRBJ1-4, with a weak D call TRBD1 (6 bases). Germline V gene sequence: CDR1 SEHNR, CDR2 FQNEAQ (reference sequence). This CDR3 is built from 17 residues. Trimming removed 5 bases at V and 7 bases at J, with 23 bases between. Written as DNA, the CDR3 is TGTGCCAGCAGCCCCGGAAAGGGGAGGGGGTCAGGTGAAAAACTGTTTTTT. Its translation: CASSPGKGRGSGEKLFF.

The chain joins TRBV15 to TRBJ1-4; 8 bases fit TRBD1. The CDR3 runs to 13 residues. Trimming took 2 bases from V and 12 from J; bases not matched to a gene: 5. CDR1 and CDR2 from the germline V gene are LNHNV and YYDKDF (reference sequence). CDR3 region: CATSRPTDRELFF. CDR3 DNA: TGTGCCACCAGCAGACCGACGGACAGGGAACTGTTTTTT.

The chain couples TRBV5-4 to TRBJ1-4; 9 nucleotides agree with TRBD1. CDR3 length: 16 amino acids. From germline, CDR1 is SGHNT and CDR2 YYREEE (reference sequence). J lost 5 bases, V lost 4 bases, and 9 bases had no gene match. CDR3 sequence reads: CASSAPGGQGNEKLFF. The CDR3 DNA reads TGTGCCAGCAGCGCCCCGGGGGGACAGGGCAATGAAAAACTGTTTTTT.

V and J are TRBV7-2 and TRBJ1-1; no firm D call. The CDR3 has 14 amino acids. CDR1 SGHTA and CDR2 FQGNSA come from the germline V gene. Trimming left V 2 bases short and J 1 base short, with 8 bases between. The CDR3 DNA reads as TGTGCCAGCAGCTTAATCAGCGAGAACACTGAAGCTTTCTTT. This codes for CASSLISENTEAFF. The full variable domain, completed using reference TRBV7-2 and TRBJ1-1, is GAGVSQSPSNKVTEKGKDVELRCDPISGHTALYWYRQSLGQGLEFLIYFQGNSAPDKSGLPSDRFSAERTGGSVSTLTIQRTQQEDSAVYLCASSLISENTEAFFGQGTRLTVV.

The rearrangement links TRBV25-1 to TRBJ2-2, with 10 bases that match TRBD1. V was pared by 2 bases and J by 3 bases, with 3 bases of the junction left unmatched. Germline lookup yields CDR1 MGHDK and CDR2 SYGVNS. CDR3 size: 16 residues. In DNA, the CDR3 is TGTGCCAGCAGTGAACTTGGGACAGGGGACACCGGGGAGCTGTTTTTT. Its translation: CASSELGTGDTGELFF. The whole variable domain, filled in from reference TRBV25-1 and TRBJ2-2, reads EADIYQTPRYLVIGTGKKITLECSQTMGHDKMYWYQQDPGMELHLIHYSYGVNSTEKGDLSSESTVSRIRTEHFPLTLESARPSHTSQYLCASSELGTGDTGELFFGEGSRLTVL.

This clone has just one count. V usage is TRBV10-3 and J usage is TRBJ1-2, with D possibly matching TRBD1 (5 bases). The germline V and J ends were trimmed by 3 bases and 3 bases, with 14 bases remaining between them. Germline V gives CDR1 ENHRY, CDR2 SYGVKD. The CDR3 sequence is 15 residues long. The CDR3 spells CAISETLSGDYGYTF. The DNA for the CDR3 is TGTGCCATCAGTGAAACACTCTCGGGGGACTATGGCTACACCTTC.

The J gene is TRBJ2-3, the V gene TRBV7-2; D perhaps matches TRBD1 (5 bases). Per germline, CDR1 SGHTA and CDR2 FQGNSA. V lost 5 bases to trimming and J lost 3 bases, with 12 bases between them. CDR3 length: 14 residues. The CDR3 region is CASSPGLGTDTQYF. The CDR3, as DNA: TGTGCCAGCAGCCCAGGGTTGGGGACAGATACGCAGTATTTT.

The genes are TRBV7-9 and TRBJ2-3; D unclear. The V and J ends lost 4 bases and 0 bases respectively, with 5 bases between them. Germline V CDR1 and CDR2: SEHNR, FQNEAQ (reference sequence). The CDR3 is 13 amino acids. The CDR3 region is CASSWQSTDTQYF. The CDR3 DNA reads as TGTGCCAGCAGCTGGCAAAGCACAGATACGCAGTATTTT.

The J gene is TRBJ2-5, the V gene TRBV5-6; maybe TRBD1 (5 bases). Between the trimmed V and J ends, which lost 7 bases and 0 bases, there was a span of 10 bases. Germline loops: CDR1 SGHDT, CDR2 YYEEEE. The CDR3 is 13 residues long. CDR3 region: CASLGPYQETQYF. The CDR3, as DNA: TGTGCCAGCTTGGGGCCTTACCAAGAGACCCAGTACTTC.

The rearrangement uses TRBV5-1 and TRBJ2-3; maybe TRBD1 (5 bases). Germline lookup yields CDR1 SGHRS and CDR2 YFSETQ. The CDR3 length is 16 residues. Trimming removed 0 bases at V and 0 bases at J, with 11 bases between. This chain's CDR3 is CASSLEGRISTDTQYF. In DNA form, the CDR3 reads TGCGCCAGCAGCTTGGAGGGGCGGATTAGCACAGATACGCAGTATTTT.

This clone was counted a few times. V is TRBV2 and J is TRBJ2-1, with D possibly matching TRBD2 (5 bases). The CDR3 runs 14 residues. Germline CDR1 and CDR2: SNHLY and FYNNEI. Between the trimmed V and J ends, which lost 7 bases and 7 bases, there was a span of 17 bases. CDR3 sequence reads: CASKGSRGINEQFF. DNA of the CDR3: TGTGCCAGCAAAGGTAGCCGGGGTATAAATGAGCAGTTCTTC.

This clone was detected once. The chain is built from TRBV10-3 and TRBJ1-6; D call uncertain. CDR3 length: 15 amino acids. V was shortened by 0 bases and J by 11 bases, with 14 bases between the two germline ends. Germline lookup yields CDR1 ENHRY and CDR2 SYGVKD. The CDR3 sequence: CAISESTGVGPPLHF. The CDR3 bases are TGTGCCATCAGTGAGTCGACCGGGGTTGGTCCACCCCTCCACTTT.

The chain combines TRBV19 with TRBJ1-1, with 7 bases that match TRBD1. Unmatched junction bases numbered 2, after V lost 2 bases and J lost 5 bases. Germline CDR1 is LNHDA and CDR2 is SQIVND (reference sequence). CDR3 size: 13 residues. The CDR3 DNA follows: TGTGCCAGTAGTATAAGGGGACAGACTGAAGCTTTCTTT. Translating gives CASSIRGQTEAFF.

The sample holds a few counts of this clone. The chain carries TRBV11-2 and TRBJ1-1, with 8 bases lining up with TRBD1. With V trimmed by 2 bases and J by 6 bases, 2 bases remained unmatched. The CDR3 is 13 amino acids. CDR1 is SGHAT and CDR2 is FQNNGV in the germline V gene. CDR3 in DNA: TGTGCCAGCAGCTTAACACAGGGGGCTGAAGCTTTCTTT. As protein: CASSLTQGAEAFF.

This clone was detected only once. The V call is TRBV11-1, the J call TRBJ2-7, with TRBD2 matching over 8 bases. The V gene end was trimmed by 2 bases and the J gene end by 5 bases; junction bases not matched to a gene: 8. This CDR3 has 15 amino acids. CDR1 SGHAT and CDR2 FQDESV come from the germline V gene (reference sequence). The CDR3 loop reads CASSLQGLAGHEQYF. The CDR3 DNA reads TGTGCCAGCAGCTTACAAGGACTAGCAGGTCACGAGCAGTACTTC.

The J gene is TRBJ2-1, the V gene TRBV9, with D tentatively TRBD2 (7 bases). Germline loops: CDR1 SGDLS, CDR2 YYNGEE. There are 15 residues in the CDR3. Trimming pared 0 bases from V and 7 bases from J, leaving 14 bases between. The CDR3 spells CASSVEGGPRNEQFF. In DNA, the CDR3 is TGTGCCAGCAGCGTAGAGGGGGGGCCGAGGAATGAGCAGTTCTTC. Based on the CDR3 plus reference TRBV9 and TRBJ2-1, the full variable domain is DSGVTQTPKHLITATGQRVTLRCSPRSGDLSVYWYQQSLDQGLQFLIQYYNGEERAKGNILERFSAQQFPDLHSELNLSSLELGDSALYFCASSVEGGPRNEQFFGPGTRLTVL.

The chain is built from TRBV6-6 and TRBJ1-2; 10 bases map to TRBD1. Per germline, CDR1 MNHNY and CDR2 SVGAGI (reference sequence). The CDR3 extends over 14 amino acids. Trimming removed 2 bases from V and 6 bases from J; junction bases left unmatched: 3. CDR3 DNA: TGTGCCAGCAGTTACCGACAGGGGGCAGATGGCTACACCTTC. Its protein is CASSYRQGADGYTF.

In its sample, this clone was seen once. The chain uses TRBV7-9 and TRBJ2-4; TRBD2 matches 13 bases. The germline V gene encodes CDR1 SEHNR and CDR2 FQNEAQ (reference sequence). The V gene end was trimmed by 5 bases and the J gene end by 13 bases; junction bases not matched to a gene: 5. The CDR3 contains 13 residues. The DNA for the CDR3 is TGTGCCAGCAGCCCCGGGACTAGCGGGGCGCAGTACTTC. This sequence encodes CASSPGTSGAQYF.

In its sample, this clone was seen a few times. CDR3 nucleotides: TGTGCCAGCAGCGCCGGGACAGACATAGCTTTCTTT. Its translation is CASSAGTDIAFF. The genes are TRBV7-8 and TRBJ1-1, with 7 nucleotides matching TRBD1. Germline V CDR1 and CDR2: SGHVS, FQNEAQ. V was clipped by 5 bases and J by 10 bases; unmatched bases: 7. This CDR3 comprises 12 residues.

The V gene is TRBV7-6, the J gene TRBJ1-6, with 7 positions matching TRBD1. The germline gives CDR1 SGHVS, CDR2 FNYEAQ. J gave up 7 bases and V 5 bases, and 8 bases lay outside the gene matches. This CDR3 has 15 residues. The CDR3 nucleotides read TGTGCCAGCAGCCTTTCTCGGACAGGCAATTCACCCCTCCACTTT. This translates into CASSLSRTGNSPLHF. Full variable domain (rest looked up from reference TRBV7-6 and TRBJ1-6): GAGVSQSPRYKVTKRGQDVALRCDPISGHVSLYWYRQALGQGPEFLTYFNYEAQQDKSGLPNDRFSAERPEGSISTLTIQRTEQRDSAMYRCASSLSRTGNSPLHFGNGTRLTVT.

The chain employs TRBV12-5 and TRBJ2-1; the match to TRBD2 covers 7 bases. CDR1 is LGHNT and CDR2 is FRNRAP in the germline V gene. J was trimmed by 9 bases and V by 4 bases; bases with no gene match: 12. The CDR3 loop spans 15 amino acids. The CDR3 reads CASGSSGVPLGEQFF. CDR3 in DNA: TGTGCTAGTGGTTCAAGCGGGGTCCCGTTGGGTGAGCAGTTCTTC.

The rearrangement joins TRBV18 to TRBJ1-2; tentatively, D is TRBD1 (5 bases). CDR1 and CDR2 (germline): KGHSH, LQKENI. The CDR3 consists of 12 residues. V was trimmed by 2 bases and J by 8 bases, leaving 9 bases between them. The CDR3 here is CASSPTRVGYTF. The CDR3 region has the DNA TGTGCCAGCTCACCAACCAGGGTAGGCTACACCTTC.

The chain has TRBV10-3 and TRBJ1-2, with 11 nucleotides matching TRBD1. Trimming at V came to 8 bases and at J to 6 bases, leaving 2 bases not matched to a gene. The CDR3 length is 12 residues. The germline V gene encodes CDR1 ENHRY and CDR2 SYGVKD. The CDR3 sequence is CAIRDRGDGYTF. The CDR3 DNA sequence: TGTGCCATCCGGGACAGGGGGGATGGCTACACCTTC.

The chain is built from TRBV25-1 and TRBJ1-2, with D possibly matching TRBD1 (5 bases). The ends were cut back, 5 bases at V and 3 bases at J, with 7 bases in the middle. CDR3 length: 12 residues. Germline V lookup: CDR1 MGHDK, CDR2 SYGVNS. CDR3 sequence reads: CASSWGDYGYTF. The DNA for the CDR3 is TGTGCCAGCAGTTGGGGGGACTATGGCTACACCTTC.

This clone was seen only a few times. The chain joins TRBV30 to TRBJ1-3; 8 bases map to TRBD1. CDR1 is GTSNPN and CDR2 is SVGIG in the germline V gene (reference sequence). CDR3 length: 15 residues. J lost 0 bases, V lost 4 bases, and 5 bases had no gene match. The CDR3 DNA follows: TGTGCCTGGACCGACAGGGGAATCTCTGGAAACACCATATATTTT. This gives the protein CAWTDRGISGNTIYF. The variable domain in full, with the rest retrieved from reference TRBV30 and TRBJ1-3, is SQTIHQWPATLVQPVGSPLSLECTVEGTSNPNLYWYRQAAGRGLQLLFYSVGIGQISSEVPQNLSASRPQDRQFILSSKKLLLSDSGFYLCAWTDRGISGNTIYFGEGSWLTVV.

The rearrangement joins TRBV6-1 to TRBJ2-5; D gene ambiguous. The ends were cut back, 5 bases at V and 5 bases at J, with 9 bases in the middle. Germline-derived CDR1 and CDR2 are MNHNS and SASEGT. The CDR3 is 12 residues long. CDR3 coding DNA: TGTGCCAGCAGTCTAAACCGGGAGACCCAGTACTTC. Translation gives CASSLNRETQYF.